Below are 18 T cell receptor beta chains sequenced from a single sample in a study of blood T cell repertoires in COVID-19. Method: immunoSEQ multiplex PCR; TCRdb's copy keeps in-frame clones and lacks some. Here the sample spans some 250,000 clones, 82% being singletons. Sequencing was done on a sample of peripheral blood. These receptor sequences come from a woman aged 18-29 years with acute or convalescent COVID-19.

The chain recombines TRBV29-1 with TRBJ2-7; 7 nucleotides align to TRBD1. Per the germline V gene, CDR1 is SQVTM and CDR2 is ANQGSEA. This CDR3 region has 13 residues. V shed 3 bases, J shed 2 bases, and the junction held 4 bases outside the gene matches. As DNA, the CDR3 is TGCAGCGTTGAGACAGGGCTCACCTACGAGCAGTACTTC. Residues: CSVETGLTYEQYF.

This sequence joins TRBV24-1 and TRBJ2-1; D uncertain. The CDR3 extends over 14 amino acids. From germline, CDR1 is KGHDR and CDR2 SFDVKD. Trimming cost V 7 bases and J 2 bases, with 11 bases left between them. This CDR3 reads CATSPSRPYNEQFF. The CDR3 bases are TGTGCCACCAGCCCCTCGCGCCCCTACAATGAGCAGTTCTTC.

The V gene is TRBV29-1, the J gene TRBJ1-1; a weak D match, TRBD1 (6 bases). This CDR3 is built from 16 residues. The germline CDR1 and CDR2 sequences are SQVTM and ANQGSEA. Deletions cut 4 bases from V and 3 bases from J, with 21 bases between. The CDR3 DNA follows: TGCAGCGTTGCCAGTCCCAGGGGAATGTCGGACACTGAAGCTTTCTTT. This encodes CSVASPRGMSDTEAFF. Full variable domain (remainder filled in from reference TRBV29-1 and TRBJ1-1): SAVISQKPSRDICQRGTSLTIQCQVDSQVTMMFWYRQQPGQSLTLIATANQGSEATYESGFVIDKFPISRPNLTFSTLTVSNMSPEDSSIYLCSVASPRGMSDTEAFFGQGTRLTVV.

The chain is built from TRBV15 and TRBJ2-3; TRBD2 aligns across 9 bases. Germline CDR1 and CDR2: LNHNV and YYDKDF (reference sequence). V lost 8 bases and J lost 7; bases outside the gene matches: 13. CDR3 size: 15 residues. CDR3 sequence (DNA): TGTGCCACCCGCGGGGGGGCGGGAAGCACGTATACGCAGTATTTT. Its protein product is CATRGGAGSTYTQYF.

This rearrangement joins TRBV5-4 to TRBJ2-7, with D tentatively TRBD2 (5 bases). The CDR3 covers 13 residues. Deletions cut 2 bases from V and 5 bases from J, with 11 bases between. Germline CDR1 reads SGHNT; CDR2 reads YYREEE (reference sequence). CDR3 coding DNA: TGTGCCAGCAGCTTACGCGGGCTCGACGAGCAGTACTTC. It is translated as CASSLRGLDEQYF.

The chain employs TRBV28 and TRBJ2-1, with 8 nucleotides matching TRBD2. The V gene end was trimmed by 3 bases and the J gene end by 8 bases; junction bases not matched to a gene: 21. This CDR3 comprises 19 residues. CDR1 is MDHEN and CDR2 is SYDVKM in the germline V gene. The CDR3 coding sequence is TGTGCCAGCAGTTTTGTCGCGCGTTATAGCGGGATATCCATGTATGAGCAGTTCTTC. As protein: CASSFVARYSGISMYEQFF. The variable domain in full, completed from reference TRBV28 and TRBJ2-1, reads DVKVTQSSRYLVKRTGEKVFLECVQDMDHENMFWYRQDPGLGLRLIYFSYDVKMKEKGDIPEGYSVSREKKERFSLILESASTNQTSMYLCASSFVARYSGISMYEQFFGPGTRLTVL.

The rearrangement links TRBV28 to TRBJ1-5; a weak D match, TRBD1 (6 bases). The CDR3 spans 16 residues. Between the trimmed V and J ends, which lost 2 bases and 2 bases, there was a span of 13 bases. Germline V gene sequence: CDR1 MDHEN, CDR2 SYDVKM. CDR3 sequence reads: CASSLGTQGGNQPQHF. DNA of the CDR3: TGTGCCAGCAGTTTAGGTACACAGGGCGGCAATCAGCCCCAGCATTTT. The complete variable domain, with remaining parts taken from reference TRBV28 and TRBJ1-5, reads DVKVTQSSRYLVKRTGEKVFLECVQDMDHENMFWYRQDPGLGLRLIYFSYDVKMKEKGDIPEGYSVSREKKERFSLILESASTNQTSMYLCASSLGTQGGNQPQHFGDGTRLSIL.

The CDR3 nucleotides read TGTGCCAGCAGCCGGGGACAGACTTCGGGTGGAAACACCATATATTTT. Translated, it gives CASSRGQTSGGNTIYF. The genes are TRBV4-2 and TRBJ1-3; 7 positions agree with TRBD1. Per the germline V gene, CDR1 is LGHNA and CDR2 is YNFKEQ. This CDR3 comprises 16 residues. V was pared by 4 bases and J by 3 bases, with 9 bases of the junction left unmatched.

The J gene is TRBJ2-1, the V gene TRBV7-9, with 11 bases that match TRBD2. The CDR3 contains 17 residues. V lost 5 bases to trimming and J lost 3 bases; unmatched junction nucleotides: 9. CDR1 is SEHNR, CDR2 FQNEAQ, per germline (reference sequence). CDR3 sequence: CASSRISGTSGYNEQFF. The CDR3 region has the DNA TGTGCCAGCAGCCGAATTTCCGGGACTAGCGGCTACAATGAGCAGTTCTTC.

The chain uses TRBV7-2 and TRBJ1-2; TRBD1 matches at 8 bases. The length of the CDR3 is 12 residues. V was clipped by 7 bases and J by 4 bases; unmatched bases: 2. CDR1 is SGHTA and CDR2 is FQGNSA in the germline V gene. This CDR3 reads CASTQGAYGYTF. The CDR3 DNA reads as TGTGCCAGCACTCAGGGGGCCTATGGCTACACCTTC.

This clone was seen just once. The J gene is TRBJ1-1, the V gene TRBV27; 8 bases map to TRBD1. Germline lookup yields CDR1 MNHEY and CDR2 SMNVEV (reference sequence). The CDR3 contains 19 residues. With V trimmed by 6 bases and J by 4 bases, 22 bases remained unmatched. The CDR3 here is CASRQQLRTRQGRGTEAFF. Written as DNA, the CDR3 is TGTGCCAGCAGACAACAGCTTAGGACCAGACAGGGGCGGGGCACTGAAGCTTTCTTT.

There are many counts of this clone. The rearrangement joins TRBV18 to TRBJ2-1; 8 nucleotides agree with TRBD2. There are 17 residues in the CDR3. From germline, CDR1 is KGHSH and CDR2 LQKENI. V gave up 5 bases and J gave up 6 bases; unmatched junction bases: 15. CDR3 loop: CASSVYTRAGVSNEQFF. The CDR3 DNA reads TGTGCCAGCTCAGTCTACACGCGAGCGGGAGTCAGCAATGAGCAGTTCTTC.

The rearrangement joins TRBV9 to TRBJ2-1; 16 bases align to TRBD2. The J segment lost 13 bases and the V segment lost 3 bases, leaving 16 bases of the junction unmatched. The CDR3 runs 18 residues. Germline V gene lookup returns CDR1 SGDLS and CDR2 YYNGEE. The CDR3 DNA reads as TGTGCCAGCAGCGCCGGGACTAGCGGGAGGGGGAGGACATTGAATCAGTTCTTC. Protein: CASSAGTSGRGRTLNQFF.

This chain links TRBV27 with TRBJ1-1, with 7 nucleotides matching TRBD1. Germline assignment: CDR1 MNHEY and CDR2 SMNVEV (reference sequence). V gave up 3 bases and J gave up 8 bases; unmatched junction bases: 9. CDR3 length equals 14 residues. The DNA of the CDR3 is TGTGCCAGCAGTTTCGGAACAGGGGTGAGGGAAGCTTTCTTT. Translated: CASSFGTGVREAFF.

The V gene is TRBV6-5, the J gene TRBJ2-7; 10 bases are a match to TRBD1. Trimming took 6 bases from V and 3 from J; bases not matched to a gene: 8. Germline loops: CDR1 MNHEY, CDR2 SVGAGI. The CDR3 runs to 15 residues. In DNA, the CDR3 is TGTGCCAGCAGATCCGAAGGGACAGGGGACTACGAGCAGTACTTC. Encoded protein: CASRSEGTGDYEQYF.

The chain couples TRBV7-9 to TRBJ2-7; the D is unclear. Germline loops: CDR1 SEHNR, CDR2 FQNEAQ (reference sequence). With 5 bases removed from V and 0 bases from J, the gap between germline ends came to 17 bases. This CDR3 has 16 residues. The CDR3 reads CASSRPGNSLSYEQYF. CDR3 nucleotides: TGTGCCAGCAGCCGCCCAGGCAACAGCCTCTCCTACGAGCAGTACTTC.

Written as DNA, the CDR3 is TGCGCCAGCAGCCAACGAAGCGGGACCTACGAGCAGTACTTC. Translation gives CASSQRSGTYEQYF. J is TRBJ2-7 and V is TRBV4-3, with 7 bases aligning to TRBD2. Germline V CDR1 and CDR2: LGHNA, YSLEER. This CDR3 contains 14 residues. Losses at the gene ends were 2 bases for V and 2 bases for J; bases not matched to a gene: 3.

The rearrangement joins TRBV6-1 to TRBJ2-5; D is uncertain. CDR1 is MNHNS, CDR2 SASEGT, per germline. The V end lost 1 base, the J end lost 7 bases, and 10 bases lay between the germline ends. This CDR3 comprises 13 residues. CDR3 in DNA: TGTGCCAGCAGTGAAGTCGGTAGAGGGACCCAGTACTTC. Amino acid sequence: CASSEVGRGTQYF.